Shown below are 28 T cell receptor beta chains from a single sample sequenced in a study of PD-1 blockade in classical Hodgkin lymphoma. Sequencing used immunoSEQ multiplex PCR; TCRdb keeps in-frame clones, though not all of them. Of about 84,000 clones listed, around 86% are singletons. Each patient experienced a relapse that followed autologous stem cell transplantation, and brentuximab vedotin exposure varied. Source: peripheral blood mononuclear cells (PBMCs), taken at baseline. These TCRs come from a human donor with classical Hodgkin lymphoma.

This chain joins TRBV5-4 and TRBJ2-1; 13 nucleotides line up with TRBD2. The CDR3 has 18 amino acids. Trimming at V came to 4 bases and at J to 4 bases, leaving 11 bases not matched to a gene. Germline V lookup: CDR1 SGHNT, CDR2 YYREEE (reference sequence). The CDR3 nucleotides are TGTGCCAGCAGCCCACCGGAGACTAGCGGGAGGCAGTACAATGAGCAGTTCTTC. Its translation: CASSPPETSGRQYNEQFF. The complete variable domain, with remaining parts taken from reference TRBV5-4 and TRBJ2-1, reads ETGVTQSPTHLIKTRGQQVTLRCSSQSGHNTVSWYQQALGQGPQFIFQYYREEENGRGNFPPRFSGLQFPNYSSELNVNALELDDSALYLCASSPPETSGRQYNEQFFGPGTRLTVL.

The chain recombines TRBV12-5 with TRBJ2-5; TRBD1 is a possible D gene (5 bases). CDR1 is LGHNT, CDR2 FRNRAP, per germline. V was pared by 1 base and J by 5 bases, with 8 bases between. The CDR3 contains 13 residues. CDR3 in DNA: TGTGCTAGTGGTTTGGGCAGGGTTGAGACCCAGTACTTC. Protein: CASGLGRVETQYF.

CDR3 loop: CASSASRRTGPGYTF. The CDR3 nucleotides are TGTGCCAGCAGCGCTTCGCGGAGGACAGGGCCTGGCTACACCTTC. V is TRBV7-2 and J is TRBJ1-2; TRBD1 matches at 8 bases. This CDR3 has 15 residues. Germline CDR1 reads SGHTA; CDR2 reads FQGNSA. After removal of 5 bases from V and 7 bases from J, the junction contained 12 bases not matched to a gene.

This sequence joins TRBV30 and TRBJ2-1; maybe TRBD2 (6 bases). V lost 2 bases to trimming and J lost 7 bases, with 12 bases between them. Germline-derived CDR1 and CDR2 are GTSNPN and SVGIG (reference sequence). This CDR3 has 13 residues. The CDR3 region is CAWSRGLANEQFF. DNA for the CDR3: TGTGCCTGGAGTAGGGGACTCGCAAATGAGCAGTTCTTC.

This chain connects TRBV10-2 to TRBJ1-4, with D hard to call. The germline CDR1 and CDR2 sequences are WSHSY and SAAADI. This CDR3 is built from 13 residues. The V and J ends lost 10 bases and 7 bases respectively, with 16 bases between them. CDR3 in DNA: TGCGCCACGCAAGGCCAATCGGGTGAAAAACTGTTTTTT. This codes for CATQGQSGEKLFF.

This chain connects TRBV18 to TRBJ1-4, with 7 positions matching TRBD1. The CDR3 spans 15 residues. Germline V gene sequence: CDR1 KGHSH, CDR2 LQKENI. The trim removed 2 bases at V and 5 bases at J, leaving 5 bases unmatched. CDR3 sequence (DNA): TGTGCCAGCTCACCATGGGGACAGCTAAATGAAAAACTGTTTTTT. Translation gives CASSPWGQLNEKLFF.

J is TRBJ2-1 and V is TRBV29-1, with D perhaps matching TRBD1 (5 bases). The CDR3 is 13 amino acids. Germline V gene lookup returns CDR1 SQVTM and CDR2 ANQGSEA. Trimming shortened V by 3 bases and J by 8 bases, and 14 bases separated the two germline ends. DNA of the CDR3: TGCAGCGTTGAGGGCAGGGTTACGGATGAGCAGTTCTTC. It encodes CSVEGRVTDEQFF.

V is TRBV12-5 and J is TRBJ2-7; D perhaps matches TRBD2 (5 bases). CDR1 and CDR2 (germline): LGHNT, FRNRAP. CDR3 length: 13 amino acids. CDR3 nucleotides: TGTGCACGCCACGGAGGCGAGGGCTACGAGCAGTACTTC. The encoded protein is CARHGGEGYEQYF.

This rearrangement joins TRBV7-8 to TRBJ1-5; no clear D. V lost 5 bases and J lost 4, with 21 bases in between. The CDR3 contains 17 residues. The V gene's germline CDR1 is SGHVS and CDR2 FQNEAQ. The CDR3 reads CASSLLWRDMGNQPQHF. In DNA, the CDR3 is TGTGCCAGCAGCCTCTTATGGCGGGATATGGGAAATCAGCCCCAGCATTTT.

The chain recombines TRBV5-1 with TRBJ2-1; a weak D match, TRBD2 (5 bases). V lost 4 bases, J lost 0 bases, and 11 bases lay in between. Germline-derived CDR1 and CDR2 are SGHRS and YFSETQ. The CDR3 is 15 residues long. The CDR3: CASSPDLSSYNEQFF. In nucleotides, the CDR3 is TGCGCCAGCAGCCCGGACTTGAGCTCCTACAATGAGCAGTTCTTC.

The chain employs TRBV29-1 and TRBJ1-1; D gene uncertain. V was clipped by 1 base and J by 0 bases, with 6 bases between them. Germline CDR1 SQVTM, CDR2 ANQGSEA. The CDR3 sequence is 13 residues long. The CDR3 DNA sequence: TGCAGCGTTGAAGGGTTGATGAACACTGAAGCTTTCTTT. Amino acids: CSVEGLMNTEAFF.

This sequence joins TRBV29-1 and TRBJ2-4; TRBD1 is a possible D gene (6 bases). This CDR3 spans 13 amino acids. V was pared by 2 bases and J by 7 bases, with 12 bases between. Germline CDR1 and CDR2: SQVTM and ANQGSEA. This chain's CDR3 is CSVEQQGRNIQYF. DNA of the CDR3: TGCAGCGTTGAACAACAGGGTAGGAACATTCAGTACTTC.

About this clone: The sample carries other DNA sequences with the same CDR3. This chain joins TRBV5-1 and TRBJ2-7; D remains unclear. Trimming cost V 0 bases and J 3 bases, with 4 bases left between them. CDR1 is SGHRS, CDR2 YFSETQ, per germline. This CDR3 is 12 amino acids long. CDR3 in amino acids: CASSLEGYEQYF. CDR3 nucleotides: TGCGCCAGCAGCTTGGAGGGCTACGAGCAGTACTTC.

The CDR3 nucleotides read TGTGCCAGCAGTTTACACGGACTAGCGGCTTCTTACAATGAGCAGTTCTTC. Amino acid sequence: CASSLHGLAASYNEQFF. The chain uses TRBV27 and TRBJ2-1; 10 nucleotides match TRBD2. Trimming took 2 bases from V and 4 from J; bases not matched to a gene: 8. Per germline, CDR1 MNHEY and CDR2 SMNVEV (reference sequence). The CDR3 spans 17 residues.

The chain has TRBV19 and TRBJ2-7; 7 bases are shared with TRBD2. The CDR3 loop spans 14 amino acids. Germline lookup yields CDR1 LNHDA and CDR2 SQIVND (reference sequence). The trim removed 1 base at V and 7 bases at J, leaving 7 bases unmatched. CDR3 amino acids: CASSIVGSSGEQYF. CDR3 nucleotides: TGTGCCAGTAGTATAGTCGGCAGTAGCGGGGAGCAGTACTTC.

This clone has only one observation. This sequence joins TRBV29-1 and TRBJ1-1; 8 bases align to TRBD1. J gave up 1 base and V 6 bases, and 4 bases lay outside the gene matches. The germline V gene encodes CDR1 SQVTM and CDR2 ANQGSEA. The CDR3 totals 13 residues. Written as DNA, the CDR3 is TGCAGCGTCCTGACAGGGGCGAACACTGAAGCTTTCTTT. It codes for CSVLTGANTEAFF.

This chain links TRBV11-2 with TRBJ2-7, with 10 bases fitting TRBD1. The germline gives CDR1 SGHAT, CDR2 FQNNGV. J lost 4 bases, V lost 1 base, and 1 base had no gene match. The CDR3 length is 14 residues. The CDR3 reads CASSLGQGAYEQYF. The CDR3 coding sequence is TGTGCCAGCAGCTTAGGACAGGGGGCGTACGAGCAGTACTTC.

The gene calls are TRBV21-1 and TRBJ1-1. TRBV21-1 is an annotated pseudogene. The CDR3 length is 15 residues. In DNA form, the CDR3 reads TGTGCCAGCAGCAAAGGGGGTCGGGGTGGAACTGAAGCTTTCTTT. This encodes CASSKGGRGGTEAFF.

This chain connects TRBV5-1 to TRBJ2-5, with D perhaps TRBD2 (9 bases). The CDR3 consists of 18 residues. V dropped 7 bases and J dropped 2 bases, with 27 bases sitting between them. Looked up from germline, CDR1 is SGHRS and CDR2 is YFSETQ. Here the CDR3 DNA reads TGCGCCAGCCAGGGGGCTAGCGGGGAAACCCGCGATCAAGAGACCCAGTACTTC. Translated: CASQGASGETRDQETQYF.

V usage is TRBV25-1 and J usage is TRBJ2-3; 8 nucleotides agree with TRBD2. Germline loops: CDR1 MGHDK, CDR2 SYGVNS. The V and J ends lost 8 bases and 5 bases, in that order; junction bases with no gene match: 9. CDR3 length: 14 amino acids. In nucleotides, the CDR3 is TGTGCCAGCGAGGAGGACGGGAGGGTAGATACGCAGTATTTT. Translating it yields CASEEDGRVDTQYF.

The chain joins TRBV30 to TRBJ1-2; D remains ambiguous. The CDR3 runs to 14 residues. Trimming shortened V by 4 bases and J by 7 bases, and 19 bases separated the two germline ends. Looked up from germline, CDR1 is GTSNPN and CDR2 is SVGIG (reference sequence). The CDR3 sequence is CAWTSMGGFSGYTF. CDR3 nucleotides: TGTGCCTGGACCAGCATGGGAGGTTTCAGTGGCTACACCTTC.

The rearrangement links TRBV5-1 to TRBJ2-1, with TRBD1 matching over 11 bases. V was clipped by 4 bases and J by 8 bases; unmatched bases: 5. The CDR3 contains 14 residues. Germline V gene data show CDR1 as SGHRS and CDR2 as YFSETQ. The CDR3 region has the DNA TGCGCCAGCAGCGCGGGACAGGGGGTAGATGAGCAGTTCTTC. It specifies CASSAGQGVDEQFF.

The V and J genes are TRBV7-2 and TRBJ2-7; D is uncertain. The CDR3 loop spans 12 amino acids. From germline, CDR1 is SGHTA and CDR2 FQGNSA. V was cut by 6 bases and J by 4 bases, with 10 bases left in between. This chain's CDR3 is CASSVGDYEQYF. The DNA for the CDR3 is TGTGCCAGCAGTGTGGGCGATTACGAGCAGTACTTC.

This clone was detected only once. The rearrangement links TRBV28 to TRBJ1-4; TRBD1 might be the D (6 bases). CDR1 is MDHEN and CDR2 is SYDVKM in the germline V gene. The CDR3 is made up of 13 amino acids. V lost 5 bases to trimming and J lost 7 bases, with 11 bases between them. The CDR3 DNA reads as TGTGCCAGCAGTCTTGACAGGTTTGAAAAACTGTTTTTT. This codes for CASSLDRFEKLFF.

This clone has a handful of counts. This chain joins TRBV6-4 and TRBJ1-1, with 7 positions matching TRBD1. Per the germline V gene, CDR1 is MRHNA and CDR2 is SNTAGT. This CDR3 spans 16 amino acids. After removal of 3 bases from V and 4 bases from J, the junction contained 11 bases not matched to a gene. In nucleotides, the CDR3 is TGTGCCAGCAGTGAACTGGACAGGTTGAGGGGCACTGAAGCTTTCTTT. Residues: CASSELDRLRGTEAFF.

The chain employs TRBV19 and TRBJ2-7, with 7 bases identical to TRBD2. Germline CDR1 is LNHDA and CDR2 is SQIVND (reference sequence). The length of the CDR3 is 15 residues. V trimming: 4 bases; J trimming: 2 bases; junction bases outside the gene matches: 8. CDR3 residues: CASSSGGLDTYEQYF. The CDR3 DNA reads as TGTGCCAGTAGTAGCGGGGGACTTGATACCTACGAGCAGTACTTC. The whole variable domain, filled in from reference TRBV19 and TRBJ2-7, reads DGGITQSPKYLFRKEGQNVTLSCEQNLNHDAMYWYRQDPGQGLRLIYYSQIVNDFQKGDIAEGYSVSREKKESFPLTVTSAQKNPTAFYLCASSSGGLDTYEQYFGPGTRLTVT.

J is TRBJ1-2 and V is TRBV6-1, with TRBD1 as a possible D gene (5 bases). CDR3 length: 14 residues. Looked up from germline, CDR1 is MNHNS and CDR2 is SASEGT. Between the trimmed V and J ends, which lost 10 bases and 3 bases, there was a span of 18 bases. The CDR3: CATRDPRGDYGYTF. The CDR3 coding sequence is TGTGCCACCCGGGACCCTCGTGGGGACTATGGCTACACCTTC.

The V and J genes are TRBV13 and TRBJ1-2; 10 nucleotides line up with TRBD1. V shed 3 bases, J shed 6 bases, and the junction held 4 bases outside the gene matches. This CDR3 has 14 residues. Germline assignment: CDR1 PRHDT and CDR2 FYEKMQ (reference sequence). Here the CDR3 DNA reads TGTGCCAGCAGCTTGGGACAGGGGCTAGATGGCTACACCTTC. Amino acid sequence: CASSLGQGLDGYTF.